The 13 T cell receptor beta chains below all came from one sample that was sequenced in a study of cytomegalovirus exposure and HLA in healthy donors. The primer mix had 60 Vbeta and 13 Jbeta primers. The method was immunoSEQ multiplex PCR; TCRdb's version includes in-frame clones alone and lacks a portion of them. The table includes 90,000 to 150,000 clones, roughly 80% detected once. The sample consisted of PBMCs. The receptors stem from a man aged 50-59 years in good health and CMV-seropositive.

This clone was recorded once. This chain uses TRBV14 with TRBJ1-4, with unresolved D. CDR3 size: 14 residues. Trimming pared 0 bases from V and 8 bases from J, leaving 10 bases between. Per germline, CDR1 SGHDN and CDR2 FVKESK. As DNA, the CDR3 is TGTGCCAGCAGCCAAGACTGGGGAGCGGAAAAACTGTTTTTT. This translates into CASSQDWGAEKLFF.

V and J are TRBV30 and TRBJ2-7; 7 bases are a match to TRBD1. The CDR3 is 16 amino acids. Germline-derived CDR1 and CDR2 are GTSNPN and SVGIG (reference sequence). Trimming took 5 bases from V and 2 from J; bases not matched to a gene: 15. The CDR3 DNA reads TGTGCCTGGTCATCCCCCCACAGGGGTGATCCCTACGAGCAGTACTTC. Its translation is CAWSSPHRGDPYEQYF.

The chain couples TRBV10-3 to TRBJ2-1; no firm D call. The CDR3 has 15 residues. Trimming cost V 6 bases and J 0 bases, with 12 bases left between them. The germline V gene has CDR1 ENHRY and CDR2 SYGVKD. The CDR3 protein is CAIRAGLSSYNEQFF. DNA for the CDR3: TGTGCCATCAGGGCCGGGTTGAGCTCCTACAATGAGCAGTTCTTC.

V is TRBV5-6 and J is TRBJ1-3, with 10 bases identical to TRBD1. The J segment lost 2 bases and the V segment lost 5 bases, leaving 7 bases of the junction unmatched. Germline lookup yields CDR1 SGHDT and CDR2 YYEEEE. This CDR3 is 16 amino acids long. The CDR3 sequence: CASSPGTGDPGNTIYF. The DNA for the CDR3 is TGTGCCAGCAGTCCCGGGACAGGGGATCCTGGAAACACCATATATTTT.

The chain recombines TRBV18 with TRBJ1-3; 9 bases fit TRBD1. CDR3 length: 16 residues. V trimming: 6 bases; J trimming: 2 bases; junction bases outside the gene matches: 8. Germline V gene lookup returns CDR1 KGHSH and CDR2 LQKENI. CDR3 nucleotide sequence: TGTGCCAGCTCTCCCCCGGGACAGGGAGCTGGAAACACCATATATTTT. It is translated as CASSPPGQGAGNTIYF.

This rearrangement joins TRBV18 to TRBJ1-6; 7 bases line up with TRBD1. In germline, CDR1 is KGHSH, CDR2 LQKENI. V trimming: 4 bases; J trimming: 7 bases; junction bases outside the gene matches: 10. The CDR3 totals 16 residues. CDR3 loop: CASSQQTGTENSPLHF. In nucleotides, the CDR3 is TGTGCCAGCTCACAACAAACCGGGACAGAGAATTCACCCCTCCACTTT. Combining the CDR3 with reference TRBV18 and TRBJ1-6 gives the whole variable domain NAGVMQNPRHLVRRRGQEARLRCSPMKGHSHVYWYRQLPEEGLKFMVYLQKENIIDESGMPKERFSAEFPKEGPSILRIQQVVRGDSAAYFCASSQQTGTENSPLHFGNGTRLTVT.

This clone was detected only once. The chain links TRBV5-1 to TRBJ2-7, with 11 bases that match TRBD1. V lost 4 bases to trimming and J lost 9 bases; unmatched junction nucleotides: 9. The CDR3 spans 14 residues. Germline CDR1 reads SGHRS; CDR2 reads YFSETQ. The CDR3 protein is CASSLGTGGMVQYF. CDR3 DNA sequence: TGCGCCAGCAGCCTCGGGACAGGGGGAATGGTGCAGTACTTC.

The count of this clone is one. The chain links TRBV13 to TRBJ2-2; 13 bases are shared with TRBD2. V lost 5 bases and J lost 6; bases outside the gene matches: 6. The CDR3 runs 16 residues. Germline CDR1 and CDR2: PRHDT and FYEKMQ (reference sequence). The DNA for the CDR3 is TGTGCCAGCAGCCGACGGACTAGCGGGGGAGCCGGGGAGCTGTTTTTT. It specifies CASSRRTSGGAGELFF.

This clone was counted a few times. The chain carries TRBV4-2 and TRBJ2-7; 13 positions agree with TRBD2. V lost 4 bases, J lost 3 bases, and 6 bases stayed unmatched. This CDR3 is built from 16 residues. Germline V gene lookup returns CDR1 LGHNA and CDR2 YNFKEQ. CDR3 coding DNA: TGTGCCAGCAGCCCAGTGGGGACTAGCGGGAACTACGAGCAGTACTTC. Translating it yields CASSPVGTSGNYEQYF.

The V gene is TRBV21-1, the J gene TRBJ2-7; the table assigns TRBD2, which was not confirmed against the DNA. TRBV21-1 is a recognized pseudogene. The CDR3 is made up of 20 amino acids. CDR3 protein: CASSKRGRGLAGGPRYEQYF. In DNA, the CDR3 is TGTGCCAGCAGCAAAAGGGGGAGGGGACTAGCGGGAGGGCCGAGGTACGAGCAGTACTTC.

This chain connects TRBV10-2 to TRBJ2-3; D unresolved. The germline V gene has CDR1 WSHSY and CDR2 SAAADI. The CDR3 consists of 16 residues. Trimming cost V 0 bases and J 2 bases, with 12 bases left between them. DNA of the CDR3: TGCGCCAGCAGTGAGTCGCTGGCAGGTGCCACAGATACGCAGTATTTT. Encoded protein: CASSESLAGATDTQYF.

This clone was seen once. The chain uses TRBV6-5 and TRBJ2-1; D is unresolved. The germline CDR1 and CDR2 sequences are MNHEY and SVGAGI. This CDR3 comprises 13 residues. Trimming stripped 4 bases from V and 6 bases from J, with 10 bases between. The CDR3: CASSFRDFNEQFF. The DNA of the CDR3 is TGTGCCAGCAGTTTTCGCGATTTCAATGAGCAGTTCTTC.

The chain couples TRBV30 to TRBJ2-6, with D tentatively TRBD1 (6 bases). V was cut by 8 bases and J by 2 bases, with 10 bases left in between. Per the germline V gene, CDR1 is GTSNPN and CDR2 is SVGIG (reference sequence). The CDR3 covers 13 residues. The CDR3 reads CAGQWAGANVLTF. The CDR3 DNA reads as TGTGCCGGACAGTGGGCTGGGGCCAACGTCCTGACTTTC.